The 18 T cell receptor beta chains given below trace back to one sample, sequenced in a study of blood T cell repertoires in COVID-19. The protocol was immunoSEQ multiplex PCR, while the TCRdb copy is restricted to in-frame clones and leaves out a portion. The data hold about 220,000 clones, with around 81% observed a single time. Sequenced material: peripheral blood. The receptors were gathered from a human donor in a cohort sampled during active COVID-19.

The rearrangement uses TRBV18 and TRBJ1-1; D is possibly TRBD1 (6 bases). Germline-derived CDR1 and CDR2 are KGHSH and LQKENI. V was shortened by 5 bases and J by 0 bases, with 7 bases between the two germline ends. The length of the CDR3 is 13 residues. The CDR3 nucleotides are TGTGCCAGCTCAAGACAGGTGAACACTGAAGCTTTCTTT. Its protein product is CASSRQVNTEAFF. Filled out from reference TRBV18 and TRBJ1-1, the complete variable domain reads NAGVMQNPRHLVRRRGQEARLRCSPMKGHSHVYWYRQLPEEGLKFMVYLQKENIIDESGMPKERFSAEFPKEGPSILRIQQVVRGDSAAYFCASSRQVNTEAFFGQGTRLTVV.

The chain carries TRBV5-4 and TRBJ2-2, with TRBD1 matching over 9 bases. The germline CDR1 and CDR2 sequences are SGHNT and YYREEE (reference sequence). The CDR3 has 16 residues. V lost 2 bases to trimming and J lost 6 bases; unmatched junction nucleotides: 8. CDR3 in DNA: TGTGCCAGCAGCTTACAAGATGGGACAGGGCCCGGGGAGCTGTTTTTT. Translated: CASSLQDGTGPGELFF.

A single count supports this clone. The CDR3, as DNA: TGCAGCGTTGGGACACAGGGGGGGTATGGCTACACCTTC. This translates into CSVGTQGGYGYTF. The V and J genes are TRBV29-1 and TRBJ1-2; 8 nucleotides align to TRBD1. The V gene's germline CDR1 is SQVTM and CDR2 ANQGSEA. Trimming took 4 bases from V and 5 from J; bases not matched to a gene: 6. The CDR3 is made up of 13 amino acids.

J is TRBJ2-7 and V is TRBV27; D is uncertain. Germline assignment: CDR1 MNHEY and CDR2 SMNVEV (reference sequence). Trimming pared 6 bases from V and 5 bases from J, leaving 11 bases between. This CDR3 is 12 amino acids long. The CDR3 protein is CASSPRINEQYF. The CDR3 bases are TGTGCCAGCAGCCCTAGGATCAACGAGCAGTACTTC.

The CDR3 region has the DNA TGTGCCAGCAGCCAGGACAGGGGGCTAGGGGCTTTCTTT. Translation gives CASSQDRGLGAFF. The chain has TRBV14 and TRBJ1-1; 11 bases map to TRBD1. From germline, CDR1 is SGHDN and CDR2 FVKESK. The CDR3 covers 13 residues. The V segment lost 3 bases and the J segment 11 bases; nucleotides outside the gene matches: 5.

Points on this clone: An end of the junction does not agree with germline; a read error may underlie this. The chain links TRBV7-7 to TRBJ2-3; TRBD2 aligns across 7 bases. Germline-derived CDR1 and CDR2 are SSHAT and FNYEAQ (reference sequence). The CDR3 is 15 amino acids. The CDR3 here is CASSSGLEGTDTQYF. In DNA form, the CDR3 reads TGTGCTAGCAGCTCAGGACTAGAAGGCACAGATACGCAGTATTTT.

CDR3 amino acids: CASTLGLAGGMDWFF. The CDR3 DNA reads TGTGCCAGCACCCTGGGACTAGCGGGAGGAATGGATTGGTTCTTC. The gene calls are TRBV5-4 and TRBJ2-1, with 15 nucleotides matching TRBD2. This CDR3 is 15 amino acids long. Germline values: CDR1 SGHNT, CDR2 YYREEE (reference sequence). Trimming cost V 6 bases and J 15 bases; bases outside gene matches: 13.

The V call is TRBV6-1, the J call TRBJ2-5; D might be TRBD1 (6 bases). The V end was cut by 3 bases, the J end by 4 bases, with 15 bases between. The CDR3 consists of 15 residues. The germline gives CDR1 MNHNS, CDR2 SASEGT. CDR3 sequence: CASSETQGFAETQYF. As DNA, the CDR3 is TGTGCCAGCAGTGAGACTCAGGGGTTTGCAGAGACCCAGTACTTC.

The CDR3 region has the DNA TGTGCCAGCAGCCGGGACAGGGGGGATCAGCCCCAGCATTTT. Translation gives CASSRDRGDQPQHF. This sequence joins TRBV5-4 and TRBJ1-5; 11 positions match TRBD1. Germline trimming cut 4 bases from V and 5 bases from J; bases unmatched to any gene: 2. This CDR3 contains 14 residues. The germline gives CDR1 SGHNT, CDR2 YYREEE (reference sequence).

This chain connects TRBV23-1 to TRBJ1-6, with D tentatively TRBD1 (6 bases). TRBV23-1 is sorted into the ORF group, with uncertain function. This CDR3 contains 17 residues. Trimming took 2 bases from V and 7 from J, leaving 18 bases between them. The CDR3 loop is CASSQRGNETANSPLHF. In nucleotides, the CDR3 is TGCGCCAGCAGTCAAAGGGGGAACGAGACAGCCAATTCACCCCTCCACTTT.

J is TRBJ1-5 and V is TRBV7-9; weak D call: TRBD1 (5 bases). Germline V CDR1 and CDR2: SEHNR, FQNEAQ (reference sequence). Trimming cost V 5 bases and J 2 bases, with 13 bases left between them. This CDR3 spans 15 amino acids. CDR3 loop: CASSGGGDGNQPQHF. DNA of the CDR3: TGTGCCAGCAGCGGGGGAGGGGATGGCAATCAGCCCCAGCATTTT.

The rearrangement joins TRBV5-1 to TRBJ2-3, with 9 bases identical to TRBD2. Unmatched junction bases numbered 10, after V lost 4 bases and J lost 4 bases. This CDR3 comprises 16 residues. The germline V gene encodes CDR1 SGHRS and CDR2 YFSETQ. This CDR3 reads CASSAWLRGGADTQYF. In DNA form, the CDR3 reads TGCGCCAGCAGCGCTTGGTTGCGGGGGGGCGCAGATACGCAGTATTTT.

This sequence joins TRBV5-1 and TRBJ2-7, with D maybe TRBD2 (5 bases). Germline CDR1 and CDR2: SGHRS and YFSETQ. V lost 4 bases and J lost 7, with 15 bases in between. This CDR3 is 13 amino acids long. The CDR3 loop reads CASSGGPPNEQYF. CDR3 sequence (DNA): TGCGCCAGCAGCGGCGGGCCCCCCAATGAGCAGTACTTC.

The chain employs TRBV19 and TRBJ1-2; possible D gene TRBD1, 6 bases. The CDR3 contains 17 residues. Germline CDR1 and CDR2: LNHDA and SQIVND (reference sequence). Trimming took 5 bases from V and 2 from J, leaving 21 bases between them. The CDR3 DNA reads TGTGCCAGTAGTGCCCGGACAGTCCCCGCTCCCAACTATGGCTACACCTTC. Translated, it gives CASSARTVPAPNYGYTF.

The V gene is TRBV6-5, the J gene TRBJ2-2; 7 bases agree with TRBD1. The CDR3 is 15 residues long. Germline V gene lookup returns CDR1 MNHEY and CDR2 SVGAGI. Trimming cost V 8 bases and J 7 bases; bases outside gene matches: 13. CDR3 sequence: CASSLTGERIGELFF. The DNA of the CDR3 is TGTGCCAGCTCCTTAACAGGGGAGAGAATCGGGGAGCTGTTTTTT.

The V call is TRBV7-2, the J call TRBJ1-3, with no clear D. V lost 6 bases and J 0 bases, leaving 12 bases between the germline ends. CDR3 length equals 15 residues. CDR1 and CDR2 (germline): SGHTA, FQGNSA. CDR3: CASSPYEFSGNTIYF. Written as DNA, the CDR3 is TGTGCCAGCAGTCCCTATGAGTTCTCTGGAAACACCATATATTTT.

The chain recombines TRBV6-6 with TRBJ2-7, with D maybe TRBD2 (5 bases). V lost 2 bases and J 2 bases, leaving 16 bases between the germline ends. Looked up from germline, CDR1 is MNHNY and CDR2 is SVGAGI (reference sequence). The CDR3 totals 16 residues. CDR3 region: CASSYPPPGNTYEQYF. The CDR3 DNA is TGTGCCAGCAGTTACCCTCCGCCCGGGAATACCTACGAGCAGTACTTC.

This clone was recorded a few times. This chain joins TRBV7-6 and TRBJ2-7; 10 bases match TRBD1. The CDR3 sequence is 16 residues long. V was clipped by 0 bases and J by 5 bases; unmatched bases: 7. Germline CDR1 and CDR2: SGHVS and FNYEAQ. The CDR3 nucleotides read TGTGCCAGCAGCTTAGCTGCCGGACAGGGGGGCCACGAGCAGTACTTC. This codes for CASSLAAGQGGHEQYF.